These 10 T cell receptor beta chains share one sample of origin, sequenced in a study of blood T cell repertoires in COVID-19. Produced via immunoSEQ multiplex PCR; TCRdb's table is partial and in-frame only. Among hundreds of thousands of clones, 85% to 90% were seen once, and the ten largest hold roughly 12%. The specimen was peripheral blood. All receptors come from a man aged 50 or older with COVID-19, enrolled during active disease.

The gene calls are TRBV19 and TRBJ2-2; 11 bases are a match to TRBD2. Germline values: CDR1 LNHDA, CDR2 SQIVND (reference sequence). The CDR3 totals 20 residues. Trimming took 6 bases from V and 3 from J; bases not matched to a gene: 18. The CDR3 sequence is CASSPWSSGRAGGDTGELFF. As DNA, the CDR3 is TGTGCCAGTAGCCCTTGGAGTAGCGGGAGGGCCGGCGGGGACACCGGGGAGCTGTTTTTT.

The chain combines TRBV7-2 with TRBJ1-1, with D unresolved. Germline CDR1 is SGHTA and CDR2 is FQGNSA. The CDR3 contains 13 residues. The V end was cut by 1 base, the J end by 8 bases, with 11 bases between. This CDR3 is CASSLGARGEAFF. As DNA, the CDR3 is TGTGCCAGCAGCTTAGGGGCCAGAGGGGAAGCTTTCTTT.

The rearrangement joins TRBV6-1 to TRBJ2-3; tentative D call: TRBD1 (6 bases). CDR1 and CDR2 (germline): MNHNS, SASEGT. The CDR3 has 16 residues. Trimming pared 3 bases from V and 0 bases from J, leaving 13 bases between. This CDR3 is CASSDQQGPSTDTQYF. In DNA, the CDR3 is TGTGCCAGCAGTGACCAACAGGGCCCAAGCACAGATACGCAGTATTTT.

The V and J genes are TRBV6-2 or TRBV6-3 and TRBJ1-2; TRBD1 agrees at 10 bases. With 5 bases clipped from V and 3 bases from J, the junction kept 3 bases outside the gene matches. Germline V lookup: CDR1 MNHEY, CDR2 SVGEGT. The CDR3 is made up of 14 amino acids. As DNA, the CDR3 is TGTGCCAGCAGTCGGGACAGGGGATACTATGGCTACACCTTC. Encoded protein: CASSRDRGYYGYTF.

This clone was found once. The rearrangement uses TRBV5-1 and TRBJ2-7; D may be TRBD2 (5 bases). Germline V CDR1 and CDR2: SGHRS, YFSETQ. The CDR3 has 13 amino acids. V shed 0 bases and J shed 3 bases, with 7 bases lying between them. The DNA for the CDR3 is TGCGCCAGCAGCTTGGGACTAAACTACGAGCAGTACTTC. Protein product: CASSLGLNYEQYF.

The V call is TRBV14, the J call TRBJ1-2, with D tentatively TRBD1 (6 bases). The germline V gene has CDR1 SGHDN and CDR2 FVKESK. Trimming pared 6 bases from V and 3 bases from J, leaving 20 bases between. There are 16 residues in the CDR3. Here the CDR3 reads CASSTGTLPGDYGYTF. The DNA for the CDR3 is TGTGCCAGCAGTACCGGGACACTCCCCGGTGACTATGGCTACACCTTC.

This chain links TRBV27 with TRBJ2-7; 7 bases agree with TRBD1. Germline V gene sequence: CDR1 MNHEY, CDR2 SMNVEV (reference sequence). V lost 4 bases and J lost 3; bases outside the gene matches: 6. The CDR3 loop spans 14 amino acids. CDR3 sequence (DNA): TGTGCCAGCAGTTCAACCCGGGACAGCTACGAGCAGTACTTC. Translating it yields CASSSTRDSYEQYF.

V gene TRBV15 combines with J gene TRBJ2-7, with TRBD1 matching over 9 bases. CDR3 length: 14 residues. The J segment lost 6 bases and the V segment lost 7 bases, leaving 10 bases of the junction unmatched. The V gene's germline CDR1 is LNHNV and CDR2 YYDKDF (reference sequence). The CDR3 spells CATNPGQGMGEQYF. CDR3 bases: TGTGCCACCAACCCGGGACAGGGAATGGGCGAGCAGTACTTC.

V usage is TRBV19 and J usage is TRBJ2-1; 7 bases fit TRBD1. This CDR3 is built from 15 residues. Germline V gene data show CDR1 as LNHDA and CDR2 as SQIVND (reference sequence). With 5 bases clipped from V and 7 bases from J, the junction kept 11 bases outside the gene matches. This chain's CDR3 is CASSRDSTTGNEQFF. The CDR3 DNA follows: TGTGCCAGTAGTCGGGACAGTACTACAGGGAATGAGCAGTTCTTC.

The V gene is TRBV7-6, the J gene TRBJ2-2; 9 positions match TRBD2. With V trimmed by 4 bases and J by 6 bases, 9 bases remained unmatched. CDR1 is SGHVS and CDR2 is FNYEAQ in the germline V gene. This CDR3 is 16 amino acids long. CDR3 loop: CASSYGGGALAGELFF. DNA of the CDR3: TGTGCCAGCAGCTATGGCGGGGGGGCCTTAGCCGGGGAGCTGTTTTTT. The full variable domain, completed using reference TRBV7-6 and TRBJ2-2, is GAGVSQSPRYKVTKRGQDVALRCDPISGHVSLYWYRQALGQGPEFLTYFNYEAQQDKSGLPNDRFSAERPEGSISTLTIQRTEQRDSAMYRCASSYGGGALAGELFFGEGSRLTVL.